Following are 6 T cell receptor beta chains from one sample sequenced in a study of blood T cell repertoires in COVID-19. Libraries were prepared by immunoSEQ multiplex PCR; TCRdb keeps only in-frame clonotypes and omits some of them. The table lists about 320,000 clones, around 90% of them singletons. The sequencing sample was made of PBMCs or T cells enriched from blood (not recorded which). These receptors were obtained from a man aged 55 to 69 who had recovered from COVID-19.

The chain is built from TRBV3-1 (or the pseudogene TRBV3-2) and TRBJ1-1; D possibly corresponds to TRBD1 (6 bases). CDR3 length: 12 amino acids. Germline V gives CDR1 LGHDT, CDR2 YNNKEL (reference sequence). With 6 bases removed from V and 8 bases from J, the gap between germline ends came to 13 bases. CDR3 bases: TGTGCCAGCAGTCCCGGACAGACCGAAGCTTTCTTT. Its protein is CASSPGQTEAFF.

V is TRBV28 and J is TRBJ1-2; 9 bases line up with TRBD1. The CDR3 length is 16 residues. Looked up from germline, CDR1 is MDHEN and CDR2 is SYDVKM. The V and J ends lost 6 bases and 0 bases, in that order; junction bases with no gene match: 8. The CDR3 sequence is CASRSGTGYSNYGYTF. In DNA form, the CDR3 reads TGTGCCAGCAGATCCGGGACAGGGTATTCTAACTATGGCTACACCTTC.

This chain uses TRBV18 with TRBJ1-2; perhaps TRBD1 as D (6 bases). The V end was cut by 6 bases, the J end by 8 bases, with 10 bases between. This CDR3 contains 11 residues. Germline V gene lookup returns CDR1 KGHSH and CDR2 LQKENI. CDR3 in amino acids: CASSPGGGYTF. The CDR3 coding sequence is TGTGCCAGCTCTCCTGGGGGCGGCTACACCTTC.

V usage is TRBV7-9 and J usage is TRBJ2-1; 7 nucleotides align to TRBD2. Unmatched junction bases numbered 1, after V lost 0 bases and J lost 2 bases. Per the germline V gene, CDR1 is SEHNR and CDR2 is FQNEAQ (reference sequence). There are 15 residues in the CDR3. The DNA for the CDR3 is TGTGCCAGCAGCTTAGCGGGAGGGACCTACAATGAGCAGTTCTTC. As protein: CASSLAGGTYNEQFF.

This chain links TRBV4-2 with TRBJ2-2; tentative D call: TRBD1 (6 bases). The germline gives CDR1 LGHNA, CDR2 YNFKEQ. This CDR3 region has 18 residues. The V end was cut by 0 bases, the J end by 2 bases, with 16 bases between. The CDR3 coding sequence is TGTGCCAGCAGCCAAGAGGTTTTCACAGGGTCTAACACCGGGGAGCTGTTTTTT. It codes for CASSQEVFTGSNTGELFF.

This chain connects TRBV7-2 to TRBJ2-3; D unresolved. Trimming shortened V by 1 base and J by 7 bases, and 6 bases separated the two germline ends. Germline V lookup: CDR1 SGHTA, CDR2 FQGNSA. The CDR3 has 12 residues. The CDR3 nucleotides read TGTGCCAGCAGCTTAGGCGGAAATACGCAGTATTTT. This gives the protein CASSLGGNTQYF.